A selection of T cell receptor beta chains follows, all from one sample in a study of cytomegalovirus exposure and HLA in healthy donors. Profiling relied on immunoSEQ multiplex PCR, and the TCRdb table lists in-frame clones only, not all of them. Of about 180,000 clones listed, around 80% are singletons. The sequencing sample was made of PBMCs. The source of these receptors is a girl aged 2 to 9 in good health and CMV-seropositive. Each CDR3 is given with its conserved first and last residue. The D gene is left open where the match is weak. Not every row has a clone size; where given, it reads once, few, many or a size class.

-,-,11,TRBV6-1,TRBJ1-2,CASSSPYGYTF,TGTGCCAGCAGTAGCCCCTATGGCTACACCTTC
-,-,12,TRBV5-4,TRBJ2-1,CASSSLAAEQFF,TGTGCCAGCAGCTCCCTAGCAGCTGAGCAGTTCTTC
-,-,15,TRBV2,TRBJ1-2,CASSDFLGQNYGYTF,TGTGCCAGCAGTGATTTCTTGGGACAAAACTATGGCTACACCTTC
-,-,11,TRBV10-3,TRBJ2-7,CATRTGYEQYF,TGTGCCACCAGAACAGGTTACGAGCAGTACTTC
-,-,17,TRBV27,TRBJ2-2,CASSLSTEMIVGGELFF,TGTGCCAGCAGTTTAAGTACAGAGATGATTGTGGGTGGGGAGCTGTTTTTT
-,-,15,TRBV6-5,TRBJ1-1,CASSPPRLRNTEAFF,TGTGCCAGCAGTCCCCCCAGGCTAAGGAACACTGAAGCTTTCTTT
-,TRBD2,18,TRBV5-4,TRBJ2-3,CASSFPSGAGWGTDTQYF,TGTGCCAGCAGCTTCCCTAGCGGAGCCGGTTGGGGCACAGATACGCAGTATTTT
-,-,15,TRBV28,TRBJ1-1,CAIPLNRDYHTEAFF,TGTGCCATTCCTCTTAACCGGGACTACCACACTGAAGCTTTCTTT
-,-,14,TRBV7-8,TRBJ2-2,CASSFRGLSGELFF,TGTGCCAGCAGCTTCCGCGGACTCTCCGGGGAGCTGTTTTTT
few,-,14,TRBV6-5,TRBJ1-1,CASRETLRGTEAFF,TGTGCCAGCAGGGAGACCTTACGGGGGACTGAAGCTTTCTTT
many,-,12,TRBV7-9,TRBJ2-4,CASSSLRDIQYF,TGTGCCAGCAGCTCCCTGAGGGACATTCAGTACTTC
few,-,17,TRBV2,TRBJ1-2,CASSEALRFILNYGYTF,TGTGCCAGCAGTGAAGCGCTTCGGTTCATCCTCAACTATGGCTACACCTTC
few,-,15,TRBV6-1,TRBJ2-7,CASSEEVGGSYEQYF,TGTGCCAGCAGTGAAGAGGTAGGGGGAAGCTACGAGCAGTACTTC
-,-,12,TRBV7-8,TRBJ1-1,CASSRVYTEAFF,TGTGCCAGCAGCCGCGTGTACACTGAAGCTTTCTTT
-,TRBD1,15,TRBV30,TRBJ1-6,CAWSVGGQGGSPLHF,TGTGCCTGGAGTGTAGGAGGACAGGGTGGTTCACCCCTCCACTTT
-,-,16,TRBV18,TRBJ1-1,CASSPSPDTPNTEAFF,TGTGCCAGCTCACCATCACCGGACACTCCGAACACTGAAGCTTTCTTT
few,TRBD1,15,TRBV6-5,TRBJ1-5,CASRDDRARNQPQHF,TGTGCCAGCAGAGATGACAGGGCGCGCAATCAGCCCCAGCATTTT
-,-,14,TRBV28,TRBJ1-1,CASRLQTVNTEAFF,TGTGCCAGCAGACTTCAGACAGTGAACACTGAAGCTTTCTTT
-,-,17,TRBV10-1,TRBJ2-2,CASSESPGAGVTGELFF,TGCGCCAGCAGTGAGTCGCCGGGGGCGGGAGTGACCGGGGAGCTGTTTTTT
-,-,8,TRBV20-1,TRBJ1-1,CSAREAFF,TGCAGTGCTCGTGAAGCTTTCTTT
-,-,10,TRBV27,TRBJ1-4,CASGGEKLFF,TGTGCCAGCGGAGGTGAAAAACTGTTTTTT
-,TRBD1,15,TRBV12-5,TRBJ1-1,CASGSGGGGGTEAFF,TGTGCTAGTGGTTCGGGAGGGGGCGGTGGTACTGAAGCTTTCTTT